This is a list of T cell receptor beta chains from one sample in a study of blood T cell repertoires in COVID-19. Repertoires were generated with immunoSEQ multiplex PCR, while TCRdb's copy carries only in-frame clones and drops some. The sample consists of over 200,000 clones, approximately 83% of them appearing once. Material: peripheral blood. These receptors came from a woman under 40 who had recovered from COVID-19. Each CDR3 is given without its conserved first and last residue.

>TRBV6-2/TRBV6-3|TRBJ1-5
ASSYSYGSGAQPQH
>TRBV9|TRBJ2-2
ASSSTGTNTGELF
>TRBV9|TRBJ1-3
ASSVAGGISGNTIY
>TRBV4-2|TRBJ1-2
ASSQVSGDRVDYGYT
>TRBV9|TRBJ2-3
ASSCTLREGGDTQY
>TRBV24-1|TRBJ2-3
ATSDLLGLAGNWDTQY
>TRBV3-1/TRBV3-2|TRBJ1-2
ASSQGTDKYGYT
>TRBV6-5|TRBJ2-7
ASSLGQGVSYEQY
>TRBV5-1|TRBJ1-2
ASSLETGSNGYT
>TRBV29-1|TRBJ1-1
SGQGFSFTEAF
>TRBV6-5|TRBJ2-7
ASSYVPSVSEQY
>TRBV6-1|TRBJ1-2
ASSEGGQGYGYT
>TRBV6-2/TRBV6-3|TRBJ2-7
ASSYLEGSYEQY
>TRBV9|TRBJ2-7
ASSAGQVPYEQY
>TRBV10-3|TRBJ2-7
AISARLGDGGLPEQY
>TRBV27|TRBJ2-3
ASSILRRGGTDTQY
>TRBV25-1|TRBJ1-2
ASSFQGYGYT
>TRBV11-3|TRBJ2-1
ASSFDRVANEQF
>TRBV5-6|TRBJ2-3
ASSPGAVADTQY
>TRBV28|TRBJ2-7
ASSSPSGGHYEQY
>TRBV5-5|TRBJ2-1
ASSLSPGMNEQF
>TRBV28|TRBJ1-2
ASSFRQGALNYGYT
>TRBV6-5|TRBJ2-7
ASSATSGGTYEQY
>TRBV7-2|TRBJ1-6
ASSPTGAYNSPLH
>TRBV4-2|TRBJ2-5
ASSQELAGGKETQY
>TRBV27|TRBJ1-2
ASRHKHQGRGYT
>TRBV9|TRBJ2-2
ASSGQGAVTGELF
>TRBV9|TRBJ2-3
ASSVRTSGDVQY
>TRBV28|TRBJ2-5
ASSLLLAPMQETQY
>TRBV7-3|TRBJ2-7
ASSLSPTKPEQY
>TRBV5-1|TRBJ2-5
ASSLAGNVGETQY
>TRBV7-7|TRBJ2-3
ASSTRWTDTQY
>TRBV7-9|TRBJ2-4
ASRRDRDIQY
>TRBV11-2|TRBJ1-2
ASSSPGISLGSSGYT
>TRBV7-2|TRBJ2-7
ASSLVGGGAVEQY
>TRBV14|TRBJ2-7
AVSCHRARPFYEQY
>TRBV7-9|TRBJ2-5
ASSIGLARMETQY
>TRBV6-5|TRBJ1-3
ASSLTDHSGNTIY
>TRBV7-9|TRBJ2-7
ASSFSHSSVEQY
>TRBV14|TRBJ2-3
ASSQLAGGQRLTDTQY
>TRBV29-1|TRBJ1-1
SVVFTRMNTEAF
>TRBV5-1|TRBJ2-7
ASSLVGQTLYEQY
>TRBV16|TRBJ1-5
ASSQSDSTQPQH
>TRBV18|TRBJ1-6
ASSPPGQGGNSPLH
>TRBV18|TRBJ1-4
ASSQQAGTGGYGEKLF
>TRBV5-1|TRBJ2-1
ASSLGQIFPNEQF
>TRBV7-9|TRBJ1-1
ASSSQSQSGQVERTEAF
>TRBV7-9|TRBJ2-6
ASSLLVGSGANVLT
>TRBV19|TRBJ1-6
ASQHRVLNSPLH
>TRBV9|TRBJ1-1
ASSAHPAEESEAF
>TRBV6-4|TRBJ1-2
ASSDSKGTGRRGYT
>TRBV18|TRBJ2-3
ASSPGLFGTDTQY
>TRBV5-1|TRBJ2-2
ASSLTVNTGELF